This T cell receptor (beta chain) was recovered during a study of blood T cell repertoires in COVID-19. Whole-study context: From the United States, Italy and Spain came samples of acute and convalescent COVID-19. The cDNA or gDNA used as material had been derived from T cells, B-cell-depleted T cells, or PBMCs.

Original methodology: Amplification with reference gene primers provided the estimates of nucleated cell counts. Data came from immunoSEQ multiplex PCR; TCRdb stores just in-frame clones and leaves some out. That table is the source of V, J and clone size, and D and trimming were worked out from the DNA. The sample consists of around 280,000 clones, about 82% of them appearing once. Trimming removed 0 bases from V and 1 base from J, with 6 bases in between. Germline V gene sequence: CDR1 LNHNV, CDR2 YYDKDF (reference sequence). The CDR3 runs 15 residues. The chain carries TRBV15 and TRBJ2-2; D gene uncertain. The origin of this receptor is a woman aged 50 to 65 with active or convalescent COVID-19. Material for sequencing was peripheral blood. This CDR3 is CATSRDPRNTGELFF. Here the CDR3 DNA reads TGTGCCACCAGCAGAGACCCCCGGAACACCGGGGAGCTGTTTTTT. Supplemented by reference TRBV15 and TRBJ2-2, the full variable domain reads DAMVIQNPRYQVTQFGKPVTLSCSQTLNHNVMYWYQQKSSQAPKLLFHYYDKDFNNEADTPDNFQSRRPNTSFCFLDIRSPGLGDTAMYLCATSRDPRNTGELFFGEGSRLTVL.